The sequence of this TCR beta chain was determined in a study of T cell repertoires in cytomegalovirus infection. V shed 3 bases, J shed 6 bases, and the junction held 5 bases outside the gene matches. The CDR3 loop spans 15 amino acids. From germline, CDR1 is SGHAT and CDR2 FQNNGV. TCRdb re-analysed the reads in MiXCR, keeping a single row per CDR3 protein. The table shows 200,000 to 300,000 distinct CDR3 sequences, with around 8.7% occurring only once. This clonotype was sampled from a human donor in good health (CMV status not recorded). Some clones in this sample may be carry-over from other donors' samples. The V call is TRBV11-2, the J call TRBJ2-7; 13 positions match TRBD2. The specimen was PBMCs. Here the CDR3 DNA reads TGTGCCAGCAGCTTCACGGGACTAGCGGGACGCGAGCAGTACTTC. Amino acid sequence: CASSFTGLAGREQYF.